These 16 T cell receptor beta chains share one sample of origin, sequenced in a study of T cell repertoires in cytomegalovirus infection. TCRdb reprocessed the reads via MiXCR and lists one record per CDR3 protein. The sample has roughly 600,000 distinct CDR3 sequences; around 24% are singletons. Source material: CD8+ T cells from PBMCs. The receptors come from a human donor in good health (CMV status not recorded). Some clones in this sample may be carry-over from other donors' samples.

The chain combines TRBV20-1 with TRBJ2-7; D is possibly TRBD1 (6 bases). Germline V gene data show CDR1 as DFQATT and CDR2 as SNEGSKA (reference sequence). Trimming shortened V by 3 bases and J by 0 bases, and 9 bases separated the two germline ends. This CDR3 comprises 13 residues. This chain's CDR3 is CSASLDSSYEQYF. CDR3 nucleotides: TGCAGTGCTAGTCTGGACAGCTCCTACGAGCAGTACTTC.

V gene TRBV9 combines with J gene TRBJ1-1; a weak D match, TRBD1 (6 bases). The CDR3 consists of 11 residues. The germline CDR1 and CDR2 sequences are SGDLS and YYNGEE. Trimming shortened V by 7 bases and J by 8 bases, and 12 bases separated the two germline ends. In DNA, the CDR3 is TGTGCCAGCGGGGGCAACAGGGAAGCTTTCTTT. Its protein is CASGGNREAFF.

The V and J genes are TRBV7-4 and TRBJ2-5; no definite D call. The germline V gene encodes CDR1 SGHVT and CDR2 SQSDAQ. Between the trimmed V and J ends, which lost 1 base and 9 bases, there was a span of 6 bases. There are 11 residues in the CDR3. CDR3 nucleotides: TGTGCCAGCAGCTTAGGCCCGCCCCAGTACTTC. Translated, it gives CASSLGPPQYF.

The sample holds many counts of this clonotype. The chain links TRBV27 to TRBJ1-5, with no clear D. Trimming removed 3 bases from V and 2 bases from J, with 8 bases in between. The CDR3 totals 14 residues. Germline CDR1 is MNHEY and CDR2 is SMNVEV (reference sequence). The CDR3 here is CASSFLSGNQPQHF. As DNA, the CDR3 is TGTGCCAGCAGTTTTCTCAGTGGCAATCAGCCCCAGCATTTT.

At least ten counts were recorded for this clonotype. V is TRBV7-2 and J is TRBJ2-5; D may match TRBD1 or TRBD2 (6 bases each). The CDR3 length is 15 residues. Germline V CDR1 and CDR2: SGHTA, FQGNSA. Deletions cut 4 bases from V and 3 bases from J, with 15 bases between. The CDR3 region is CASSWPGAGEETQYF. CDR3 DNA: TGTGCCAGCAGCTGGCCGGGGGCAGGGGAAGAGACCCAGTACTTC.

V is TRBV20-1 and J is TRBJ1-1; possibly TRBD1 for D (5 bases). The V end lost 0 bases, the J end lost 5 bases, and 13 bases lay between the germline ends. Germline V gene data show CDR1 as DFQATT and CDR2 as SNEGSKA (reference sequence). CDR3 length: 14 residues. The CDR3 DNA reads TGCAGTGCTAGAGATGGCAGGGCCGTAACTGAAGCTTTCTTT. Its translation is CSARDGRAVTEAFF.

Ten or more counts support this clonotype. The chain combines TRBV10-2 with TRBJ1-2; the D gene is possibly TRBD1 (5 bases). V was pared by 3 bases and J by 6 bases, with 20 bases between. The CDR3 sequence is 16 residues long. Germline V gene data show CDR1 as WSHSY and CDR2 as SAAADI. CDR3 coding DNA: TGCGCCAGCAGTGATTTTCCACGGACGGGGGAGCATGGCTACACCTTC. This sequence encodes CASSDFPRTGEHGYTF.

Remarks on this clonotype: Without the conserved terminal phenylalanine or tryptophan, this CDR3 likely stems from a read error. The chain joins TRBV7-6 to TRBJ2-3, with a weak D call TRBD1 (5 bases). The germline gives CDR1 SGHVS, CDR2 FNYEAQ. The CDR3 has 15 amino acids. The CDR3 loop reads CANSLVPGSTDTQYS. Written as DNA, the CDR3 is TGTGCCAACAGCTTAGTCCCAGGGAGCACAGATACGCAGTATTCT.

Worth noting for this clonotype: A junction boundary mismatches the germline segment, possibly from a read error. The V gene is TRBV27, the J gene TRBJ1-1; the match to TRBD1 covers 7 bases. The CDR3 has 13 residues. Germline values: CDR1 MNHEY, CDR2 SMNVEV (reference sequence). CDR3 region: CANSPTGAREAFF. The CDR3 nucleotides read TGTGCCAACAGTCCCACAGGGGCTAGGGAAGCTTTCTTT.

The sample holds a few counts of this clonotype. The V call is TRBV6-5, the J call TRBJ1-5, with a possible D match to TRBD1 (5 bases). Looked up from germline, CDR1 is MNHEY and CDR2 is SVGAGI. There are 15 residues in the CDR3. Trimming stripped 6 bases from V and 6 bases from J, with 18 bases between. This CDR3 is CASSPSGDGFQPQHF. In DNA form, the CDR3 reads TGTGCCAGCAGCCCCTCGGGGGACGGTTTTCAGCCCCAGCATTTT.

This clonotype was seen a handful of times. The chain employs TRBV4-3 and TRBJ1-1; D may be TRBD1 (5 bases). The CDR3 totals 16 residues. Germline V gene sequence: CDR1 LGHNA, CDR2 YSLEER. V gave up 0 bases and J gave up 0 bases, with 11 bases separating them. CDR3 region: CASSQDWSGLNTEAFF. The CDR3 region has the DNA TGCGCCAGCAGCCAAGATTGGTCAGGGTTGAACACTGAAGCTTTCTTT.

This clonotype was counted between two and nine times. The rearrangement joins TRBV14 to TRBJ2-3; the D call may be TRBD1 or TRBD2 (5 bases each). The CDR3 totals 16 residues. Trimming removed 5 bases at V and 4 bases at J, with 19 bases between. Per the germline V gene, CDR1 is SGHDN and CDR2 is FVKESK. Here the CDR3 reads CASSSPGRNRADTQYF. CDR3 nucleotide sequence: TGTGCCAGCAGCTCACCGGGACGGAACCGAGCAGATACGCAGTATTTT.

The chain has TRBV14 and TRBJ2-1, with 7 positions matching TRBD2. The V segment lost 0 bases and the J segment 3 bases; nucleotides outside the gene matches: 8. This CDR3 is built from 17 residues. Germline assignment: CDR1 SGHDN and CDR2 FVKESK. The CDR3 region is CASSQEIGAGIYNEQFF. For the CDR3, the DNA is TGTGCCAGCAGCCAAGAGATCGGAGCGGGGATCTACAATGAGCAGTTCTTC. The full variable domain, in which reference TRBV14 and TRBJ2-1 provide the parts outside the CDR3, is EAGVTQFPSHSVIEKGQTVTLRCDPISGHDNLYWYRRVMGKEIKFLLHFVKESKQDESGMPNNRFLAERTGGTYSTLKVQPAELEDSGVYFCASSQEIGAGIYNEQFFGPGTRLTVL.

This clonotype was counted between two and nine times. V usage is TRBV6-2 or TRBV6-3 and J usage is TRBJ1-1, with a possible D match to TRBD1 (6 bases). Germline V gene lookup returns CDR1 MNHEY and CDR2 SVGEGT. V lost 6 bases to trimming and J lost 1 base, with 12 bases between them. The CDR3 runs to 14 residues. The CDR3 loop reads CASRVGGGNTEAFF. The CDR3 DNA sequence: TGTGCCAGCAGAGTCGGGGGCGGGAACACTGAAGCTTTCTTT.

This clonotype was seen repeatedly, ten times or more. The chain joins TRBV7-8 to TRBJ2-7; D perhaps matches TRBD2 (7 bases). The germline CDR1 and CDR2 sequences are SGHVS and FQNEAQ. The CDR3 covers 16 residues. Trimming took 5 bases from V and 6 from J, leaving 23 bases between them. The CDR3 reads CASSPPGGLGAGEQYF. The CDR3, as DNA: TGTGCCAGCAGCCCTCCGGGGGGCTTAGGTGCAGGCGAGCAGTACTTC. Using reference TRBV7-8 and TRBJ2-7 for the parts outside the CDR3, the full variable domain is GAGVSQSPRYKVAKRGQDVALRCDPISGHVSLFWYQQALGQGPEFLTYFQNEAQLDKSGLPSDRFFAERPEGSVSTLKIQRTQQEDSAVYLCASSPPGGLGAGEQYFGPGTRLTVT.

This clonotype was observed at least ten times. The chain couples TRBV6-2 or TRBV6-3 to TRBJ1-5, with TRBD1 matching over 7 bases. The V gene end was trimmed by 2 bases and the J gene end by 3 bases; junction bases not matched to a gene: 7. This CDR3 contains 16 residues. Germline CDR1 is MNHEY and CDR2 is SVGEGT. CDR3 region: CASSYGGTVPNQPQHF. The CDR3 nucleotides are TGTGCCAGCAGTTACGGGGGGACAGTCCCCAATCAGCCCCAGCATTTT.